The present T cell receptor (beta chain) was sequenced within a study of spatial heterogeneity in lung cancer. About the research overall: The study consistently detected more beta-chain than alpha-chain sequences.

The time point is: sample taken at primary tumor resection. Unsorted whole RNA samples from tumor, nontumor lung or frozen PBMC were sequenced. The donor population consisted of some 72 patients with untreated, early-stage non-small cell lung cancer. This clonotype was counted many times. Its antigen is unidentified. Study-level results: TCRs found ubiquitously expanded in tumor appeared in blood more at resection than at follow-up.

TCRdb used MiXCR to reprocess the 5' RACE reads, holding one entry per CDR3 protein. Here the sample spans tens of thousands of distinct CDR3 sequences, less than 10% being singletons. The CDR3 length is 14 residues. The germline gives CDR1 SGHTA, CDR2 FQGNSA. The trim removed 2 bases at V and 4 bases at J, leaving 0 bases unmatched. This TCR derives from a female donor with early-stage non-small cell lung cancer. The input for sequencing was PBMCs, taken at surgery. The V gene is TRBV7-2, the J gene TRBJ2-2, with 8 bases identical to TRBD2. The CDR3 loop is CASSLLAGTGELFF. The CDR3 DNA reads as TGTGCCAGCAGCTTACTAGCGGGCACCGGGGAGCTGTTTTTT.